This T cell receptor (beta chain) was profiled in a study of cytomegalovirus exposure and HLA in healthy donors. Study-wide findings and caveats: The sole available immune exposure information was CMV serostatus. Some highly shared sequence variants likely arose as a pipeline artifact.

The primer mix had 60 Vbeta and 13 Jbeta primers. Only in-frame clones appear in the TCRdb table, and some are missing; sequencing was by immunoSEQ multiplex PCR. Of under 200,000 clones in the sample, less than 90% are singletons; the top ten hold more than 0.85%. Regarding this clone: No antigen is known for it.

The sample taken for sequencing was PBMCs. This receptor was identified in a man aged 30-40 years in good health and CMV-seronegative.

CDR3 bases: TGTGCCAGCAGCTTACTTCCAGGGCCAAAGCAGTACTTC. Translated: CASSLLPGPKQYF. The rearrangement uses TRBV7-8 and TRBJ2-7; D possibly corresponds to TRBD1 (5 bases). The CDR3 consists of 13 residues. V lost 2 bases and J lost 8, with 13 bases in between. Germline assignment: CDR1 SGHVS and CDR2 FQNEAQ.